Listed below are T cell receptor beta chains from one sample, sequenced in a study of T cell responses to AZD1222 COVID-19 vaccine. This table comes from immunoSEQ multiplex PCR, and its TCRdb copy is limited to in-frame clones, with some not included. Of 100,000 to 150,000 clones detected, approximately 91% appear once; the ten largest clones hold around 30%. The material was peripheral blood, obtained on day 0 of AZD1222 vaccination. Receptors originate from an adult in good health. The CDR3 runs from the conserved cysteine through the conserved F or W. D genes are given only for firm matches. The size field is filled for only some rows; it gives once, few, many or a size class.

D: .
J: TRBJ2-5
V: TRBV7-2
size: .
DNA: TGTGCCAGCGCCGCGTCCGGGACGGATCAAGAGACCCAGTACTTC
CDR3: CASAASGTDQETQYF

D: .
J: TRBJ1-5
V: TRBV5-8
size: .
DNA: TGTGCCAGCAGCCCCCCGGGCATCAATCAGCCCCAGCATTTT
CDR3: CASSPPGINQPQHF

D: .
J: TRBJ1-2
V: TRBV12-3/TRBV12-4
size: .
DNA: TGTGCCAGCAGTCTACAGGTCTCCTCTGGCTACACCTTC
CDR3: CASSLQVSSGYTF

D: .
J: TRBJ1-4
V: TRBV4-3
size: .
DNA: TGCGCCAGCAGCCAAGTGGACTCAACTAATGAAAAACTGTTTTTT
CDR3: CASSQVDSTNEKLFF

D: .
J: TRBJ1-3
V: TRBV7-2
size: .
DNA: TGTGCCAGCAGCTTAGGCAGTGGAAACACCATATATTTT
CDR3: CASSLGSGNTIYF

D: TRBD2
J: TRBJ2-7
V: TRBV30
size: few
DNA: TGTGCCTGGAGTGTAGCGGGAGGGTACGAGCAGTACTTC
CDR3: CAWSVAGGYEQYF

D: TRBD2
J: TRBJ2-3
V: TRBV18
size: .
DNA: TGTGCCAGCTCACCCCTACTAGCGGGAGGCGAGGATACGCAGTATTTT
CDR3: CASSPLLAGGEDTQYF

D: .
J: TRBJ1-1
V: TRBV5-8
size: .
DNA: TGTGCCAGCAGCCTACATATTAGTATGAACACTGAAGCTTTCTTT
CDR3: CASSLHISMNTEAFF

D: .
J: TRBJ1-4
V: TRBV7-9
size: .
DNA: TGTGCCAGCAGCTCCGCCCAGGCGGGCAGGGAAAAACTGTTTTTT
CDR3: CASSSAQAGREKLFF

D: TRBD2
J: TRBJ2-1
V: TRBV18
size: .
DNA: TGTGCCAGCTCACCCGCCATAGCGGGGGGCAACAATGAGCAGTTCTTC
CDR3: CASSPAIAGGNNEQFF

D: .
J: TRBJ1-4
V: TRBV6-5
size: .
DNA: TGTGCCAGCAGTCCCCGTCATAATGAAAAACTGTTTTTT
CDR3: CASSPRHNEKLFF

D: .
J: TRBJ2-1
V: TRBV12-3/TRBV12-4
size: .
DNA: TGTGCCAGCAGGTGGACGGCTTACAATGAGCAGTTCTTC
CDR3: CASRWTAYNEQFF

D: .
J: TRBJ2-7
V: TRBV12-5
size: once
DNA: TGTGCTAGTGGTCCCCCTGGGCAAACCTACGAGCAGTACTTC
CDR3: CASGPPGQTYEQYF

D: TRBD1
J: TRBJ1-5
V: TRBV6-6
size: .
DNA: TGTGCCAGCAGCTCCCTTACCGGGACAGGGGCATATAGCAATCAGCCCCAGCATTTT
CDR3: CASSSLTGTGAYSNQPQHF

D: .
J: TRBJ2-7
V: TRBV9
size: .
DNA: TGTGCCAGCAGCAGTGGAGTGTCAGCCGGCGAGCAGTACTTC
CDR3: CASSSGVSAGEQYF

D: .
J: TRBJ1-2
V: TRBV3-1/TRBV3-2
size: once
DNA: TGTGCCAGCAGCCAAGATTCCCTGGGGCGGGACCACCTGAGAGAATATGGCTACACCTTC
CDR3: CASSQDSLGRDHLREYGYTF

D: .
J: TRBJ1-2
V: TRBV5-5
size: .
DNA: TGTGCCAGCAGCTTGGTCGGCGACCCAAACTATGGCTACACCTTC
CDR3: CASSLVGDPNYGYTF

D: TRBD2
J: TRBJ2-1
V: TRBV3-1/TRBV3-2
size: once
DNA: TGTGCCAGCAGCCCCAGCGGGGGCTCCTACAATGAGCAGTTCTTC
CDR3: CASSPSGGSYNEQFF

D: TRBD2
J: TRBJ2-1
V: TRBV7-7
size: .
DNA: TGTGCCAGCAGCCCCGGGGGGGAAGGCTACAATGAGCAGTTCTTC
CDR3: CASSPGGEGYNEQFF

D: TRBD1
J: TRBJ2-7
V: TRBV6-5
size: .
DNA: TGTGCCAGCAGTTACTCCGGGACAGGTGAATACGAGCAGTACTTC
CDR3: CASSYSGTGEYEQYF

D: TRBD1
J: TRBJ2-7
V: TRBV9
size: .
DNA: TGTGCCAGCAGCGTAGCTTTAGGGACAGGACTATACGAGCAGTACTTC
CDR3: CASSVALGTGLYEQYF

D: .
J: TRBJ1-1
V: TRBV11-3
size: .
DNA: TGTGCCAGCAGCTTCTCTCGGGGGGCGAAAGCTTTCTTT
CDR3: CASSFSRGAKAFF

D: .
J: TRBJ1-5
V: TRBV5-5
size: .
DNA: TGTGCCAGCAGCCAGGACGTAGTGAATCAGCCCCAGCATTTT
CDR3: CASSQDVVNQPQHF

D: .
J: TRBJ2-5
V: TRBV5-1
size: .
DNA: TGCGCCAGCAGGGTCCTAGAGACCCAGTACTTC
CDR3: CASRVLETQYF

D: .
J: TRBJ2-5
V: TRBV5-6
size: .
DNA: TGTGCCAGCAGCTCAATGGTAGAGACCCAGTACTTC
CDR3: CASSSMVETQYF

D: .
J: TRBJ2-7
V: TRBV21-1
size: .
DNA: TGTGCCAGCAGCAAAGACAGGGTCTGCGACGAGCAGTACTTC
CDR3: CASSKDRVCDEQYF

D: .
J: TRBJ2-7
V: TRBV5-1
size: .
DNA: TGCGCCAGCAGCCAGGAGTCCTACGAGCAGTACTTC
CDR3: CASSQESYEQYF

D: .
J: TRBJ2-1
V: TRBV5-4
size: .
DNA: TGTGCCAGCAGCGCAGCTAGCGCGGATGAGCAGTTCTTC
CDR3: CASSAASADEQFF

D: .
J: TRBJ2-3
V: TRBV3-1/TRBV3-2
size: .
DNA: TGTGCCAGCAGCCAAGGGGCCCCGGGACTTAGCACAGATACGCAGTATTTT
CDR3: CASSQGAPGLSTDTQYF

D: .
J: TRBJ1-5
V: TRBV21-1
size: .
DNA: TGTGCCAGCAGCTCTCTCTACGGGGACAGCGGACTAACTTATAGCAATCAGCCCCAGCATTTT
CDR3: CASSSLYGDSGLTYSNQPQHF

D: .
J: TRBJ2-3
V: TRBV2
size: .
DNA: TGTGCCAGCAGTGGGGTTAGACGCACAGATACGCAGTATTTT
CDR3: CASSGVRRTDTQYF

D: .
J: TRBJ1-5
V: TRBV7-6
size: once
DNA: TGTGCCAGCAGCTTAGGCCAGAATCAGCCCCAGCATTTT
CDR3: CASSLGQNQPQHF

D: TRBD1
J: TRBJ1-2
V: TRBV28
size: few
DNA: TGTGCCAGCAGAGCCGGGACAGGGCATGGCTACACCTTC
CDR3: CASRAGTGHGYTF

D: .
J: TRBJ2-1
V: TRBV3-1/TRBV3-2
size: few
DNA: TGTGCCAGCAGCCAAGATCTCGGGAGTCGATACAATGAGCAGTTCTTC
CDR3: CASSQDLGSRYNEQFF

D: .
J: TRBJ1-1
V: TRBV13
size: .
DNA: TGTGCCAGCAGCTTCCGTAGGGACACGGGTCCTGAAGCTTTCTTT
CDR3: CASSFRRDTGPEAFF

D: TRBD2
J: TRBJ2-3
V: TRBV4-3
size: .
DNA: TGCGCCAGCAGCCAAGCCGCGGGAGGAACAGATACGCAGTATTTT
CDR3: CASSQAAGGTDTQYF

D: TRBD1
J: TRBJ1-2
V: TRBV19
size: few
DNA: TGTGCCAGTAGTAGTCTACCAGGGGGCTGGGGTGGCTACACCTTC
CDR3: CASSSLPGGWGGYTF

D: TRBD2
J: TRBJ2-5
V: TRBV15
size: .
DNA: TGTGCCACAACGCCGGGACTAGCGGAAGAGACCCAGTACTTC
CDR3: CATTPGLAEETQYF

D: .
J: TRBJ2-3
V: TRBV9
size: once
DNA: TGTGCCAGCAGCATCTCCGGGACCCGGGGAACAGATACGCAGTATTTT
CDR3: CASSISGTRGTDTQYF

D: .
J: TRBJ1-1
V: TRBV4-3
size: .
DNA: TGCGCCAGCAGCCAAGCCGGGGGTTGGACTGAAGCTTTCTTT
CDR3: CASSQAGGWTEAFF

D: .
J: TRBJ1-6
V: TRBV3-1/TRBV3-2
size: .
DNA: TGTGCCAGCAGCCAAGGTCTGCGGGAGTCACCCCTCCACTTT
CDR3: CASSQGLRESPLHF

D: TRBD2
J: TRBJ2-1
V: TRBV7-2
size: .
DNA: TGTGCCAGCAGCCTAACTAGCGACCACAATGAGCAGTTCTTC
CDR3: CASSLTSDHNEQFF

D: .
J: TRBJ2-7
V: TRBV2
size: .
DNA: TGTGCCAGCAGTGATATAACAGCCTCCTACGAGCAGTACTTC
CDR3: CASSDITASYEQYF

D: TRBD2
J: TRBJ2-3
V: TRBV2
size: .
DNA: TGTGCCAGCAGGTGGACTAGCGCATTAGATACGCAGTATTTT
CDR3: CASRWTSALDTQYF